Detailed here is one T cell receptor beta chain. The data originate from a study of cytomegalovirus exposure and HLA in healthy donors. Germline CDR1 and CDR2: MNHNS and SASEGT. Trimming took 4 bases from V and 0 from J, leaving 16 bases between them. The CDR3 contains 17 residues. The PCR had 60 Vbeta and 13 Jbeta primers. Sequencing was performed with immunoSEQ multiplex PCR; in TCRdb, only in-frame clones are kept and a portion is missing. Of under 200,000 clones detected, approximately 80% appear once; the ten largest clones hold 6% to 8%. The sample taken for sequencing was PBMCs. The sequence derives from a male donor in good health and CMV-seropositive. The chain carries TRBV6-1 and TRBJ2-1; TRBD2 is a possible D gene (6 bases). As DNA, the CDR3 is TGTGCCAGCAGTGTACCTTTTGCGGGGAGCTCCTACAATGAGCAGTTCTTC. The encoded protein is CASSVPFAGSSYNEQFF.